A selection of T cell receptor beta chains follows, all from one sample in a study of OX40 agonist ivuxolimab in advanced cancers. TCRdb keeps only in-frame clones here, not all; method: immunoSEQ multiplex PCR. The sample includes about 22,000 clones, 70% to 90% of them seen just once. Source: CD4+ or CD8+ T cells sorted from blood, taken in a trial of the OX40 agonist ivuxolimab. The receptors here all came from an adult with an advanced solid tumor such as melanoma, head and neck, liver or kidney cancer. Both conserved end residues are part of each CDR3. The order of the fields is CDR3 protein, CDR3 DNA, clone size, J gene, D gene, V gene. D genes are given only for firm matches. Clone size, where shown, is once, few, many, or a class for clones that have expanded.

CDR3: CASSLVGGSKNIQYF; DNA: TGTGCCAGCAGCTTAGTAGGGGGTTCCAAAAACATTCAGTACTTC; size: .; J: TRBJ2-4; D: .; V: TRBV11-2
CDR3: CATSRPQGPLTDTQYF; DNA: TGTGCCACCAGCAGACCACAGGGGCCATTGACAGATACGCAGTATTTT; size: .; J: TRBJ2-3; D: TRBD1; V: TRBV15
CDR3: CASSFTGSSNEKLFF; DNA: TGTGCCAGCAGTTTTACAGGGTCGTCTAATGAAAAACTGTTTTTT; size: .; J: TRBJ1-4; D: .; V: TRBV28
CDR3: CASSANGRGLVYEQYF; DNA: TGTGCCAGCAGCGCAAATGGCAGGGGGCTTGTTTACGAGCAGTACTTC; size: .; J: TRBJ2-7; D: TRBD1; V: TRBV7-8
CDR3: CASSLTDEAFF; DNA: TGTGCCAGCAGTCTCACGGACGAAGCTTTCTTT; size: .; J: TRBJ1-1; D: .; V: TRBV7-9
CDR3: CASSGGGTDNSPLHF; DNA: TGTGCCAGCAGCGGAGGTGGGACAGATAATTCACCCCTCCACTTT; size: .; J: TRBJ1-6; D: TRBD1; V: TRBV9
CDR3: CASSRGFYNEQFF; DNA: TGTGCCAGTAGTAGGGGGTTCTACAATGAGCAGTTCTTC; size: .; J: TRBJ2-1; D: .; V: TRBV19
CDR3: CASSWTSGNYEQYF; DNA: TGCGCCAGCAGCTGGACTAGCGGTAACTACGAGCAGTACTTC; size: once; J: TRBJ2-7; D: TRBD2; V: TRBV4-1
CDR3: CASSSQTGPVYNEQFF; DNA: TGTGCCAGCAGCTCCCAGACAGGGCCGGTTTACAATGAGCAGTTCTTC; size: .; J: TRBJ2-1; D: TRBD1; V: TRBV7-2
CDR3: CASSLTSAVSDEQYF; DNA: TGTGCCAGCAGTCTAACTAGCGCCGTCTCTGACGAGCAGTACTTC; size: .; J: TRBJ2-7; D: TRBD2; V: TRBV27
CDR3: CASGLVVVDRGRADTQYF; DNA: TGTGCTAGTGGTTTGGTGGTGGTTGACAGGGGCCGCGCGGATACGCAGTATTTT; size: .; J: TRBJ2-3; D: TRBD1; V: TRBV12-5
CDR3: CASRGAPYEQYF; DNA: TGTGCCAGCAGAGGGGCCCCCTACGAGCAGTACTTC; size: .; J: TRBJ2-7; D: .; V: TRBV5-6
CDR3: CASSVWGNYNEQFF; DNA: TGTGCCAGCAGCGTGTGGGGCAATTACAATGAGCAGTTCTTC; size: .; J: TRBJ2-1; D: .; V: TRBV9
CDR3: CASRPDLAENEQFF; DNA: TGTGCCAGCAGACCTGACCTAGCGGAAAATGAGCAGTTCTTC; size: .; J: TRBJ2-1; D: TRBD2; V: TRBV6-5
CDR3: CASSLPWGPLHF; DNA: TGTGCCAGCAGCTTGCCTTGGGGGCCCCTGCATTTT; size: .; J: TRBJ1-5; D: .; V: TRBV7-9
CDR3: CASSQDSGTGYEQYF; DNA: TGTGCCAGCAGCCAAGATTCAGGGACGGGCTACGAGCAGTACTTC; size: .; J: TRBJ2-7; D: .; V: TRBV4-2
CDR3: CASSKARETGDQPQHF; DNA: TGTGCCAGCAGCAAAGCGCGGGAGACAGGGGATCAGCCCCAGCATTTT; size: .; J: TRBJ1-5; D: .; V: TRBV21-1
CDR3: CASSVRDSYTEAFF; DNA: TGTGCCAGCAGCGTCCGGGACAGCTACACTGAAGCTTTCTTT; size: .; J: TRBJ1-1; D: TRBD1; V: TRBV9
CDR3: CASSQARVGRLFYGYTF; DNA: TGCGCCAGCAGCCAAGCCCGGGTCGGACGGCTTTTCTATGGCTACACCTTC; size: once; J: TRBJ1-2; D: .; V: TRBV4-3
CDR3: CASSLSGTENYGYTF; DNA: TGTGCCAGCTCACTATCCGGGACAGAAAACTATGGCTACACCTTC; size: .; J: TRBJ1-2; D: TRBD1; V: TRBV18
CDR3: CASSGSTTGELFF; DNA: TGTGCCAGTAGCGGGAGTACGACCGGGGAGCTGTTTTTT; size: .; J: TRBJ2-2; D: TRBD2; V: TRBV9
CDR3: CASSLASLSYEQYF; DNA: TGTGCCAGCAGCTTAGCTTCATTGTCCTACGAGCAGTACTTC; size: .; J: TRBJ2-7; D: .; V: TRBV7-8
CDR3: CASSESMGVQETQYF; DNA: TGCGCCAGCAGTGAGTCTATGGGGGTGCAAGAGACCCAGTACTTC; size: .; J: TRBJ2-5; D: .; V: TRBV10-1
CDR3: CASTGTSEYF; DNA: TGTGCCAGCACTGGGACTAGCGAGTACTTC; size: once; J: TRBJ2-7; D: TRBD2; V: TRBV2
CDR3: CASSQEGTNTGELFF; DNA: TGTGCCAGCAGCCAAGAGGGTACGAACACCGGGGAGCTGTTTTTT; size: .; J: TRBJ2-2; D: .; V: TRBV14
CDR3: CASSWPGTEPNYGYTF; DNA: TGTGCCAGCAGCTGGCCCGGGACAGAGCCTAACTATGGCTACACCTTC; size: .; J: TRBJ1-2; D: TRBD1; V: TRBV7-9
CDR3: CASSYSMGAGELFF; DNA: TGTGCCAGCAGTTACTCAATGGGTGCCGGGGAGCTGTTTTTT; size: .; J: TRBJ2-2; D: .; V: TRBV6-5
CDR3: CASTGTGVWEQYF; DNA: TGTGCCAGCACCGGGACAGGGGTTTGGGAGCAGTACTTC; size: .; J: TRBJ2-7; D: TRBD1; V: TRBV25-1
CDR3: CASSTGLAGGGDTQYF; DNA: TGTGCCAGCAGCACCGGACTAGCGGGGGGGGGAGATACGCAGTATTTT; size: .; J: TRBJ2-3; D: TRBD2; V: TRBV11-2
CDR3: CASSPTGSQPQHF; DNA: TGTGCCAGCAGTCCTACAGGGAGCCAGCCCCAGCATTTT; size: .; J: TRBJ1-5; D: .; V: TRBV27
CDR3: CASSEGNTEAFF; DNA: TGTGCCAGCAGTGAAGGGAACACTGAAGCTTTCTTT; size: .; J: TRBJ1-1; D: .; V: TRBV6-5
CDR3: CASSLAQENTEAFF; DNA: TGTGCCAGCAGCTTAGCACAGGAGAACACTGAAGCTTTCTTT; size: .; J: TRBJ1-1; D: .; V: TRBV7-8
CDR3: CASSEALGLREGSYEQYF; DNA: TGTGCCAGCAGTGAAGCCCTCGGTCTGCGGGAGGGCTCCTACGAGCAGTACTTC; size: few; J: TRBJ2-7; D: TRBD2; V: TRBV2
CDR3: CASSLGTGDMWETQYF; DNA: TGTGCCAGCAGCTTAGGGACAGGGGATATGTGGGAGACCCAGTACTTC; size: .; J: TRBJ2-5; D: TRBD1; V: TRBV7-8
CDR3: CAGSQLEDRGGEQYF; DNA: TGTGCCGGCAGCCAATTAGAGGACAGGGGAGGGGAGCAGTACTTC; size: .; J: TRBJ2-7; D: TRBD1; V: TRBV16
CDR3: CASSAPLAVYYNEQFF; DNA: TGTGCCAGCAGTGCCCCACTAGCGGTCTACTACAATGAGCAGTTCTTC; size: .; J: TRBJ2-1; D: TRBD2; V: TRBV2
CDR3: CASSLGLAGGHNEQFF; DNA: TGTGCCAGCAGCTTAGGACTAGCGGGAGGCCACAATGAGCAGTTCTTC; size: .; J: TRBJ2-1; D: TRBD2; V: TRBV7-9
CDR3: CASSLSQRTEAFF; DNA: TGTGCCAGCAGTTTATCGCAGCGGACTGAAGCTTTCTTT; size: .; J: TRBJ1-1; D: .; V: TRBV27
CDR3: CASSSPDTQYF; DNA: TGTGCCAGCAGCTCCCCGGATACGCAGTATTTT; size: .; J: TRBJ2-3; D: .; V: TRBV7-9
CDR3: CASSPGRGEQYF; DNA: TGTGCCAGCAGCCCGGGACGGGGCGAGCAGTACTTC; size: .; J: TRBJ2-7; D: .; V: TRBV7-9
CDR3: CASSPGQVFGDEQFF; DNA: TGCGCCAGCAGCCCCGGGCAGGTATTTGGGGATGAGCAGTTCTTC; size: .; J: TRBJ2-1; D: .; V: TRBV5-1
CDR3: CASSVGTGMNTEAFF; DNA: TGTGCCAGCAGCGTAGGGACAGGGATGAACACTGAAGCTTTCTTT; size: .; J: TRBJ1-1; D: TRBD1; V: TRBV9
CDR3: CASSSEGWGDTQYF; DNA: TGTGCCAGCAGCTCGGAGGGGTGGGGAGATACGCAGTATTTT; size: few; J: TRBJ2-3; D: .; V: TRBV7-2
CDR3: CASSPSGGNSPLHF; DNA: TGTGCCAGCAGCCCGTCGGGGGGGAATTCACCCCTCCACTTT; size: .; J: TRBJ1-6; D: .; V: TRBV9
CDR3: CASSPGPELSTNEKLFF; DNA: TGTGCCAGCAGCCCGGGACCGGAGCTCTCAACTAATGAAAAACTGTTTTTT; size: .; J: TRBJ1-4; D: .; V: TRBV5-4
CDR3: CASSQDLAGLMGYTF; DNA: TGCGCCAGCAGCCAAGATCTGGCAGGGTTAATGGGCTACACCTTC; size: once; J: TRBJ1-2; D: .; V: TRBV4-3
CDR3: CASSPSGSSETQYF; DNA: TGTGCCAGCAGCCCTAGCGGGAGTTCGGAGACCCAGTACTTC; size: .; J: TRBJ2-5; D: TRBD2; V: TRBV9
CDR3: CASSPSGVAGNTGELFF; DNA: TGTGCCAGCAGTCCATCGGGGGTAGCGGGGAACACCGGGGAGCTGTTTTTT; size: once; J: TRBJ2-2; D: TRBD2; V: TRBV27
CDR3: CASSIAGPTFGNEQFF; DNA: TGTGCCAGTAGTATAGCAGGCCCAACGTTCGGCAATGAGCAGTTCTTC; size: .; J: TRBJ2-1; D: .; V: TRBV19
CDR3: CASSVGSGNQEQYF; DNA: TGTGCCAGCAGCGTTGGTAGCGGGAATCAGGAGCAGTACTTC; size: few; J: TRBJ2-7; D: TRBD2; V: TRBV9
CDR3: CASSPPQGHYEQYF; DNA: TGTGCCAGCAGCCCCCCCCAGGGGCACTACGAGCAGTACTTC; size: .; J: TRBJ2-7; D: .; V: TRBV7-9